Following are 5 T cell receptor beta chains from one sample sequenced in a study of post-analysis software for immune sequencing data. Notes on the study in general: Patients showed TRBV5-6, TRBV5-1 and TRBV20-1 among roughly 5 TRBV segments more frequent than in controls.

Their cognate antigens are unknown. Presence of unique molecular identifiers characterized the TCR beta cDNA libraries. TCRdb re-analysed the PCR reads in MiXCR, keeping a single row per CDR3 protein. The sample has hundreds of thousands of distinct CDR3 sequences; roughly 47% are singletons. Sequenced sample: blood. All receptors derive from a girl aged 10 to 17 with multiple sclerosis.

CDR3 nucleotide sequence: TGTGCCAGCAGTTTAGATAGGGAGCAGTACTTC. This codes for CASSLDREQYF. This chain links TRBV12-3 or TRBV12-4 with TRBJ2-7; D uncertain. CDR3 length equals 11 residues. The V end lost 1 base, the J end lost 7 bases, and 5 bases lay between the germline ends.

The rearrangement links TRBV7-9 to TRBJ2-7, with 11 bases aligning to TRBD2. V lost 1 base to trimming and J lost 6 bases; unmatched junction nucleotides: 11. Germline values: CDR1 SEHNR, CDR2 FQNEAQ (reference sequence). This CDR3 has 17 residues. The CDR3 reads CASSLGLAGQGAVEQYF. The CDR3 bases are TGTGCCAGCAGCTTAGGACTAGCGGGACAGGGTGCTGTCGAGCAGTACTTC. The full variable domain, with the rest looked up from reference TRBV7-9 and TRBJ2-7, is DTGVSQNPRHKITKRGQNVTFRCDPISEHNRLYWYRQTLGQGPEFLTYFQNEAQLEKSRLLSDRFSAERPKGSFSTLEIQRTEQGDSAMYLCASSLGLAGQGAVEQYFGPGTRLTVT.

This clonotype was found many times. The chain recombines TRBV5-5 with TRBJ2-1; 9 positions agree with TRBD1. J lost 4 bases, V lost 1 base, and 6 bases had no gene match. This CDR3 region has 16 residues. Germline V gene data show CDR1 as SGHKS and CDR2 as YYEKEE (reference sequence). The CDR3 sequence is CASSLPTGGLYNEQFF. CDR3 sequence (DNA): TGTGCCAGCAGCTTGCCGACAGGGGGTCTGTACAATGAGCAGTTCTTC.

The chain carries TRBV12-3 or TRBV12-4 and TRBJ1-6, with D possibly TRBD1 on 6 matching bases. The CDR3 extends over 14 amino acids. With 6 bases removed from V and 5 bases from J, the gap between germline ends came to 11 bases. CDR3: CASSAGVDNSPLHF. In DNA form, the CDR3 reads TGTGCCAGCAGCGCAGGGGTTGATAATTCACCCCTCCACTTT.

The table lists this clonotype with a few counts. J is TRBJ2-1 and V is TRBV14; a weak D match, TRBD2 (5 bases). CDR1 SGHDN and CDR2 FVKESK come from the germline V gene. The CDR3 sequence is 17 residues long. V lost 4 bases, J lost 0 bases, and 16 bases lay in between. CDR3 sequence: CASSRGDGESSYNEQFF. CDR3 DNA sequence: TGTGCCAGCAGCCGAGGTGATGGGGAGAGCTCCTACAATGAGCAGTTCTTC.